This T cell receptor beta chain was captured in a study of glioma-infiltrating T cells after dendritic cell vaccination. Study background: Patients received autologous tumor lysate-pulsed dendritic cell vaccination between about 2003 and 2013. Monocyte-derived dendritic cells, cultured seven days with IL-4 and GM-CSF, were pulsed with autologous tumor lysate.

The primer mix had 60 V beta and 13 J beta primers. Using immunoSEQ multiplex PCR, the repertoire was profiled, and TCRdb retains in-frame clones only, with some absent. Here the sample spans some 90,000 clones, 75% to 90% being singletons. Time point: after dendritic cell vaccination, including at tumor progression/relapse. This CDR3 contains 14 residues. The junction had 5 bases not matched to a gene; V was cut back by 3 bases and J by 7 bases. The germline V gene has CDR1 LNHNV and CDR2 YYDKDF (reference sequence). The origin of this receptor is a human donor with glioblastoma. Specimen: blood, collected after dendritic cell vaccination. This chain joins TRBV15 and TRBJ1-5; 8 nucleotides match TRBD1. CDR3 in amino acids: CATSRDRAEQPQHF. CDR3 nucleotides: TGTGCCACCAGCAGGGACAGGGCGGAGCAGCCCCAGCATTTT. The variable domain in full, completed from reference TRBV15 and TRBJ1-5, reads DAMVIQNPRYQVTQFGKPVTLSCSQTLNHNVMYWYQQKSSQAPKLLFHYYDKDFNNEADTPDNFQSRRPNTSFCFLDIRSPGLGDTAMYLCATSRDRAEQPQHFGDGTRLSIL.